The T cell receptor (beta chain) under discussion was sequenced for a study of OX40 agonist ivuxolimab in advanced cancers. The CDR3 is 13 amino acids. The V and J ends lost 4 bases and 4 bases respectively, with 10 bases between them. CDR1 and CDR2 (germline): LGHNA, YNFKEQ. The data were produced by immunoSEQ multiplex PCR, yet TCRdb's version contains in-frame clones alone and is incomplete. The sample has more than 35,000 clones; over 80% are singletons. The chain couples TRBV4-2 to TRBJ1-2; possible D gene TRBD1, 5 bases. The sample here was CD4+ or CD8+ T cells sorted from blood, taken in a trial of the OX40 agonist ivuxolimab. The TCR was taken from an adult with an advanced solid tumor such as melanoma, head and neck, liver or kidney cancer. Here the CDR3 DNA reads TGTGCCAGCAGCCCGACAGAGGGCTATGGCTACACCTTC. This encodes CASSPTEGYGYTF.